This T cell receptor (beta chain) comes out of a study of memory CD4+ T cells and cytomegalovirus serostatus. Under the authors' procedure: After removing out-of-frame reads, approximately 2.2 million distinct TCRbeta sequences remained. Clones were sequenced by immunoSEQ multiplex PCR, and TCRdb holds only the in-frame ones, with some missing. That table is the source of V, J and clone size, and D and trimming were worked out from the DNA. In the table there are 70,000 to 90,000 clones, approximately 78% of which are singletons. This CDR3 has 19 amino acids. V lost 5 bases to trimming and J lost 1 base; unmatched junction nucleotides: 15. The germline gives CDR1 SGHVS, CDR2 FQNEAQ. Single viable CD3+CD4+CD8-CD45RO+ cells were sorted as the memory CD4+ T cells.

Sequencing was carried out using memory CD4+ T cells from blood. The genes are TRBV7-8 and TRBJ1-5, with 9 positions matching TRBD1. This clonotype was sampled from an adult in good health and CMV-seropositive. CDR3 DNA: TGTGCCAGCAGCCCGAGGGTCGGGACAGGGAGTATGAGCAATCAGCCCCAGCATTTT. Amino acids: CASSPRVGTGSMSNQPQHF.